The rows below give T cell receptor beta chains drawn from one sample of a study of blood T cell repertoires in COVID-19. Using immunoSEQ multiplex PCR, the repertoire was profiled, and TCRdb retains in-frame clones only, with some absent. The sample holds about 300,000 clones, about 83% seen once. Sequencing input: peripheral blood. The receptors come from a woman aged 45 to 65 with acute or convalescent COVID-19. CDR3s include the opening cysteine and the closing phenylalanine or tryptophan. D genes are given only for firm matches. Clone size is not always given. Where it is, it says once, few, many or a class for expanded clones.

CDR3 DNA: TGTGCCAGCAGCCAAGGGCTAGCGTCAAACTACGAGCAGTACTTC
CDR3 protein: CASSQGLASNYEQYF
V gene: TRBV4-2
D gene: NA
clone size: NA
J gene: TRBJ2-7

CDR3 DNA: TGTGCCAGCTCACCACAGGGGGCCGGGGAGCTGTTTTTT
CDR3 protein: CASSPQGAGELFF
V gene: TRBV18
D gene: NA
clone size: few
J gene: TRBJ2-2

CDR3 DNA: TGTGCCAGCAGCCCCCTGGGGGCGGGCGAGACTGAAGCTTTCTTT
CDR3 protein: CASSPLGAGETEAFF
V gene: TRBV9
D gene: NA
clone size: NA
J gene: TRBJ1-1

CDR3 DNA: TGCGCCAGCAGCCAAACCGGGACAGGGGCCTACGAGCAGTACTTC
CDR3 protein: CASSQTGTGAYEQYF
V gene: TRBV4-3
D gene: TRBD1
clone size: once
J gene: TRBJ2-7

CDR3 DNA: TGCGCCAGCAGCCGAGAACAGGGGGCGCTGACTGAAGCTTTCTTT
CDR3 protein: CASSREQGALTEAFF
V gene: TRBV4-3
D gene: TRBD1
clone size: NA
J gene: TRBJ1-1

CDR3 DNA: TGTGCCAGTAGGCGACGGGATAGGGTTGCAGATACGCAGTATTTT
CDR3 protein: CASRRRDRVADTQYF
V gene: TRBV19
D gene: NA
clone size: NA
J gene: TRBJ2-3

CDR3 DNA: TGTGCCAGCAGCTTCTCCGCGATGATTAGTGAGCAGTTCTTC
CDR3 protein: CASSFSAMISEQFF
V gene: TRBV7-2
D gene: NA
clone size: NA
J gene: TRBJ2-1

CDR3 DNA: TGCGCCAGCAGCTTGGCCGGGAAGCTCTGGTCTGGAAACACCATATATTTT
CDR3 protein: CASSLAGKLWSGNTIYF
V gene: TRBV5-1
D gene: NA
clone size: NA
J gene: TRBJ1-3

CDR3 DNA: TGTGCCAGCAGTTACCAGATGACTTCGAGCGGGGGGGCATACAATGAGCAGTTCTTC
CDR3 protein: CASSYQMTSSGGAYNEQFF
V gene: TRBV27
D gene: TRBD2
clone size: NA
J gene: TRBJ2-1

CDR3 DNA: TGTGCCAGCAGCTTCTCAGGGGAGACTAACTATGGCTACACCTTC
CDR3 protein: CASSFSGETNYGYTF
V gene: TRBV7-3
D gene: NA
clone size: NA
J gene: TRBJ1-2

CDR3 DNA: TGTGCCAGCAGTGGAAGTGCCCGGGGGGAAAAACTGTTTTTT
CDR3 protein: CASSGSARGEKLFF
V gene: TRBV2
D gene: NA
clone size: NA
J gene: TRBJ1-4

CDR3 DNA: TGTGCCAGCAGCCGACAGCACACCGGGGAGCTGTTTTTT
CDR3 protein: CASSRQHTGELFF
V gene: TRBV7-3
D gene: NA
clone size: NA
J gene: TRBJ2-2

CDR3 DNA: TGTGCCAGCAGTGCCCAGCGGTCAGATACGCAGTATTTT
CDR3 protein: CASSAQRSDTQYF
V gene: TRBV6-4
D gene: NA
clone size: NA
J gene: TRBJ2-3

CDR3 DNA: TGTGCCTGGGGGGGACAGGGCCAGCCCCAGCATTTT
CDR3 protein: CAWGGQGQPQHF
V gene: TRBV30
D gene: TRBD1
clone size: NA
J gene: TRBJ1-5

CDR3 DNA: TGTGCCAGCAGTCTCAACAGGGGCGTCTATTCACCCCTCCACTTT
CDR3 protein: CASSLNRGVYSPLHF
V gene: TRBV2
D gene: TRBD1
clone size: NA
J gene: TRBJ1-6

CDR3 DNA: TGCGCCAGCAGCTTAGGGACTCCACAAACCTCAGATACGCAGTATTTT
CDR3 protein: CASSLGTPQTSDTQYF
V gene: TRBV5-1
D gene: NA
clone size: NA
J gene: TRBJ2-3

CDR3 DNA: TGTGCCAGCAGCCAGGGACAGACGATTGAAAAACTGTTTTTT
CDR3 protein: CASSQGQTIEKLFF
V gene: TRBV14
D gene: TRBD1
clone size: NA
J gene: TRBJ1-4

CDR3 DNA: TGTGCCAGCAGCTTAGGGGGCGGAAACACCATATATTTT
CDR3 protein: CASSLGGGNTIYF
V gene: TRBV7-8
D gene: NA
clone size: once
J gene: TRBJ1-3

CDR3 DNA: TGCGCCAGCAGCCTCGACAGTAAAGAGTATGATGAAAAACTGTTTTTT
CDR3 protein: CASSLDSKEYDEKLFF
V gene: TRBV23-1
D gene: NA
clone size: NA
J gene: TRBJ1-4

CDR3 DNA: TGTGCCAGCAGTTACCGGGACACCCTCAACTACGAGCAGTACTTC
CDR3 protein: CASSYRDTLNYEQYF
V gene: TRBV6-2/TRBV6-3
D gene: NA
clone size: NA
J gene: TRBJ2-7

CDR3 DNA: TGTGCCAGCAGATCTCGGACAGGGACGAGTAGTGAAAAACTGTTTTTT
CDR3 protein: CASRSRTGTSSEKLFF
V gene: TRBV27
D gene: TRBD1
clone size: NA
J gene: TRBJ1-4

CDR3 DNA: TGTGCCAGCAGCCAAGGGACCGCTAGCGTCAATGAGCAGTTCTTC
CDR3 protein: CASSQGTASVNEQFF
V gene: TRBV3-1/TRBV3-2
D gene: NA
clone size: once
J gene: TRBJ2-1

CDR3 DNA: TGTGCCAGCTCACCGGGACAGGGCAACTCTGGGGCCAACGTCCTGACTTTC
CDR3 protein: CASSPGQGNSGANVLTF
V gene: TRBV18
D gene: TRBD1
clone size: NA
J gene: TRBJ2-6

CDR3 DNA: TGTGCCAGCAGCTTTGCAGTGCAAGAGACCCAGTACTTC
CDR3 protein: CASSFAVQETQYF
V gene: TRBV7-3
D gene: NA
clone size: NA
J gene: TRBJ2-5

CDR3 DNA: TGTGCCAGCAGTGGGGCTTCAGGAACTGAAGCTTTCTTT
CDR3 protein: CASSGASGTEAFF
V gene: TRBV3-1/TRBV3-2
D gene: NA
clone size: NA
J gene: TRBJ1-1

CDR3 DNA: TGTGCCAGCAGCCTCCTAGGCGGCCAGGGTAATTCACCCCTCCACTTT
CDR3 protein: CASSLLGGQGNSPLHF
V gene: TRBV7-2
D gene: NA
clone size: NA
J gene: TRBJ1-6

CDR3 DNA: TGCGCCAGCAGCTTGGGGACTCTAGAGGAGCAGTTCTTC
CDR3 protein: CASSLGTLEEQFF
V gene: TRBV5-1
D gene: NA
clone size: once
J gene: TRBJ2-1

CDR3 DNA: TGCGCCAGCAGCCCGGGACAAAATAACTATGGCTACACCTTC
CDR3 protein: CASSPGQNNYGYTF
V gene: TRBV5-1
D gene: NA
clone size: few
J gene: TRBJ1-2

CDR3 DNA: TGTGCCAGCAGCCAAGTGAGGGGGCCTGGCACAGATACGCAGTATTTT
CDR3 protein: CASSQVRGPGTDTQYF
V gene: TRBV3-1/TRBV3-2
D gene: TRBD1
clone size: NA
J gene: TRBJ2-3

CDR3 DNA: TGCGCCAGCAGCTTGGCTCCTAGCGGGGGGTATGAGCAGTTCTTC
CDR3 protein: CASSLAPSGGYEQFF
V gene: TRBV5-1
D gene: TRBD2
clone size: NA
J gene: TRBJ2-1

CDR3 DNA: TGTGCCAGCAGCTTTCTCGTCCAGGGTGAAAAACTGTTTTTT
CDR3 protein: CASSFLVQGEKLFF
V gene: TRBV21-1
D gene: NA
clone size: few
J gene: TRBJ1-4

CDR3 DNA: TGTGCCAGCAAGCCAGGGTATAATTCACCCCTCCACTTT
CDR3 protein: CASKPGYNSPLHF
V gene: TRBV27
D gene: NA
clone size: NA
J gene: TRBJ1-6

CDR3 DNA: TGTGCCAGCAGCCCGTCGGCGGGAGTAAGTGAAGCTTTCTTT
CDR3 protein: CASSPSAGVSEAFF
V gene: TRBV4-2
D gene: NA
clone size: NA
J gene: TRBJ1-1

CDR3 DNA: TGTGCCAGCAGCCAAGATTCCGGGACAGCGAGCTCTGGGGCCAACGTCCTGACTTTC
CDR3 protein: CASSQDSGTASSGANVLTF
V gene: TRBV4-2
D gene: TRBD1
clone size: NA
J gene: TRBJ2-6

CDR3 DNA: TGTGCCTCGCGGGGGTCCTTGGGGGATTCACCCCTCCACTTT
CDR3 protein: CASRGSLGDSPLHF
V gene: TRBV18
D gene: NA
clone size: NA
J gene: TRBJ1-6

CDR3 DNA: TGCGCCAGCAGCTTGCAGGCGCGCTCTGGGGCCAACGTCCTGACTTTC
CDR3 protein: CASSLQARSGANVLTF
V gene: TRBV5-1
D gene: NA
clone size: NA
J gene: TRBJ2-6

CDR3 DNA: TGCAGCGTTGCGTTTCAGGGGGCTAACTATGGCTACACCTTC
CDR3 protein: CSVAFQGANYGYTF
V gene: TRBV29-1
D gene: TRBD1
clone size: NA
J gene: TRBJ1-2

CDR3 DNA: TGTGCCAGCAGTCGCCGGACAGGGAAGGGCACTGAAGCTTTCTTT
CDR3 protein: CASSRRTGKGTEAFF
V gene: TRBV28
D gene: TRBD1
clone size: NA
J gene: TRBJ1-1

CDR3 DNA: TGTGCCACCAGCAGAGACACGGTGAACACTGAAGCTTTCTTT
CDR3 protein: CATSRDTVNTEAFF
V gene: TRBV15
D gene: NA
clone size: NA
J gene: TRBJ1-1

CDR3 DNA: TGTGCCAGCAGCTTACAGGGGGCTAACTATGGCTACACCTTC
CDR3 protein: CASSLQGANYGYTF
V gene: TRBV11-1
D gene: TRBD1
clone size: NA
J gene: TRBJ1-2

CDR3 DNA: TGTGCCAGCCTCCGGACAGGAAGAACTGAAAAACTGTTTTTT
CDR3 protein: CASLRTGRTEKLFF
V gene: TRBV6-5
D gene: TRBD1
clone size: NA
J gene: TRBJ1-4

CDR3 DNA: TGTGCCTGTCCCAGGGGAGGGATCATGAACACTGAAGCTTTCTTT
CDR3 protein: CACPRGGIMNTEAFF
V gene: TRBV30
D gene: NA
clone size: NA
J gene: TRBJ1-1

CDR3 DNA: TGTGCCAGCAGCTTGGACTCGCTCGGGGAGCTGTTTTTT
CDR3 protein: CASSLDSLGELFF
V gene: TRBV7-7
D gene: NA
clone size: NA
J gene: TRBJ2-2

CDR3 DNA: TGTGCCAGCAGCTTGGCCGGGGGGGGTACAGAGACCCAGTACTTC
CDR3 protein: CASSLAGGGTETQYF
V gene: TRBV5-4
D gene: TRBD2
clone size: NA
J gene: TRBJ2-5

CDR3 DNA: TGCGCCAGCAGCTTGGCACTAGCGGGTGAGCAGTTCTTC
CDR3 protein: CASSLALAGEQFF
V gene: TRBV5-1
D gene: TRBD2
clone size: NA
J gene: TRBJ2-1

CDR3 DNA: TGTGCCAGCAGCGTAGGTCTTAGCAATCAGCCCCAGCATTTT
CDR3 protein: CASSVGLSNQPQHF
V gene: TRBV9
D gene: NA
clone size: NA
J gene: TRBJ1-5

CDR3 DNA: TGTGCCAGCAGCCCGGGACACTCCTACGAGCAGTACTTC
CDR3 protein: CASSPGHSYEQYF
V gene: TRBV3-1/TRBV3-2
D gene: NA
clone size: NA
J gene: TRBJ2-7

CDR3 DNA: TGTGCCAGCAGCTTATTGAGGGCCGCCACTGAAGCTTTCTTT
CDR3 protein: CASSLLRAATEAFF
V gene: TRBV11-2
D gene: NA
clone size: NA
J gene: TRBJ1-1

CDR3 DNA: TGTGCCAGCGGACTCTACAATGAGCAGTTCTTC
CDR3 protein: CASGLYNEQFF
V gene: TRBV2
D gene: NA
clone size: NA
J gene: TRBJ2-1

CDR3 DNA: TGTGCCAGCAGCTCGACAGGGGGGGAGACCCAGTACTTC
CDR3 protein: CASSSTGGETQYF
V gene: TRBV5-4
D gene: TRBD1
clone size: NA
J gene: TRBJ2-5

CDR3 DNA: TGCGCCAGCAGCTCGATACAGGGGTTTGGGGGCTACACCTTC
CDR3 protein: CASSSIQGFGGYTF
V gene: TRBV5-1
D gene: TRBD1
clone size: NA
J gene: TRBJ1-2

CDR3 DNA: TGTGCCAGTAGTGACCCCCGACGGGGTACTGGAAACACCATATATTTT
CDR3 protein: CASSDPRRGTGNTIYF
V gene: TRBV19
D gene: NA
clone size: NA
J gene: TRBJ1-3

CDR3 DNA: TGCGCCAGCAGGGCCGGCGGAGAGGACACTGAAGCTTTCTTT
CDR3 protein: CASRAGGEDTEAFF
V gene: TRBV10-1
D gene: NA
clone size: NA
J gene: TRBJ1-1

CDR3 DNA: TGTGCCAGAAGCTTGGGGGACAGGCCTTACAATGAGCAGTTCTTC
CDR3 protein: CARSLGDRPYNEQFF
V gene: TRBV5-3
D gene: TRBD1
clone size: NA
J gene: TRBJ2-1

CDR3 DNA: TGTGCCTCTGGGACAGGGAACGATTATAATTCACCCCTCCACTTT
CDR3 protein: CASGTGNDYNSPLHF
V gene: TRBV30
D gene: TRBD1
clone size: NA
J gene: TRBJ1-6

CDR3 DNA: TGTGCCAGTAAAGGTCTAGCGGGAGGCAGCTCCTACAATGAGCAGTTCTTC
CDR3 protein: CASKGLAGGSSYNEQFF
V gene: TRBV19
D gene: TRBD2
clone size: NA
J gene: TRBJ2-1

CDR3 DNA: TGTGCCAGCAGCTTCGAAGACAGGAACACCGGGGAGCTGTTTTTT
CDR3 protein: CASSFEDRNTGELFF
V gene: TRBV5-6
D gene: NA
clone size: NA
J gene: TRBJ2-2

CDR3 DNA: TGTGCCAGCAGCCCGGACTTTGGGGACACTGAAGCTTTCTTT
CDR3 protein: CASSPDFGDTEAFF
V gene: TRBV7-9
D gene: NA
clone size: NA
J gene: TRBJ1-1

CDR3 DNA: TGTGCCATCAGTGAGGCTAGCGGGGGGGCAGATACGCAGTATTTT
CDR3 protein: CAISEASGGADTQYF
V gene: TRBV10-3
D gene: TRBD2
clone size: NA
J gene: TRBJ2-3